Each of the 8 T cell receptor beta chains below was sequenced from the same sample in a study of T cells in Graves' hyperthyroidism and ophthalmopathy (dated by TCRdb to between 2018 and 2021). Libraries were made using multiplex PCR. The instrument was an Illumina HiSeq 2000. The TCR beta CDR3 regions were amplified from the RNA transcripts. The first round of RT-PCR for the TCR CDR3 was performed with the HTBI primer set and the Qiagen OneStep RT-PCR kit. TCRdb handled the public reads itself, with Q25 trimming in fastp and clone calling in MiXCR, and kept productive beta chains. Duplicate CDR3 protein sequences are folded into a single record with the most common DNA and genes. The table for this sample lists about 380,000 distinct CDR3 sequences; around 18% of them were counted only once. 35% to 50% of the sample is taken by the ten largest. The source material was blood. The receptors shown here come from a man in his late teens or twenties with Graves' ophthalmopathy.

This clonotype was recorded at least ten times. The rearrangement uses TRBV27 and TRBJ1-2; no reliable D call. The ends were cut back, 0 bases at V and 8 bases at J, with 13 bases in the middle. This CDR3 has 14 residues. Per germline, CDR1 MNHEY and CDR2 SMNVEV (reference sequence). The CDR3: CASSLSSTLLGYTF. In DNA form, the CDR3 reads TGTGCCAGCAGTTTATCCTCAACCCTATTGGGCTACACCTTC.

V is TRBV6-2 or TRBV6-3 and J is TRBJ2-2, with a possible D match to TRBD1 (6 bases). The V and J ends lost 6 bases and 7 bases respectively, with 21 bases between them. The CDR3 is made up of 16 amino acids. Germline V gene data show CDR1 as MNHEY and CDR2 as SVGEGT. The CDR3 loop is CASRSWGRARDGELFF. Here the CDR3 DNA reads TGTGCCAGCAGATCTTGGGGGCGGGCGAGGGACGGGGAGCTGTTTTTT.

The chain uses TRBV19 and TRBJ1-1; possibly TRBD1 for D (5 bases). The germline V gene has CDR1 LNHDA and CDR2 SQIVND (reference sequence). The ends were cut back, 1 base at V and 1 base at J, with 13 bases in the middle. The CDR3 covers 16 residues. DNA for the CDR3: TGTGCCAGTAGTATAGGACCCAAACAGGAGAACACTGAAGCTTTCTTT. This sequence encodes CASSIGPKQENTEAFF.

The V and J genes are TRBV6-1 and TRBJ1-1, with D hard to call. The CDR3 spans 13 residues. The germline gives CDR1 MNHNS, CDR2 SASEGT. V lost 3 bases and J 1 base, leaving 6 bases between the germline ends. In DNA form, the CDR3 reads TGTGCCAGCAGTGATTGGGCGAACACTGAAGCTTTCTTT. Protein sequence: CASSDWANTEAFF.

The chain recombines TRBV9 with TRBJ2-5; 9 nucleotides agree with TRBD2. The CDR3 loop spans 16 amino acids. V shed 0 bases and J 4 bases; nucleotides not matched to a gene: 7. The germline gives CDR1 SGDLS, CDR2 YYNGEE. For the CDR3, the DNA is TGTGCCAGCAGCGTAGGAGGCGGGGGGGCCCTAGAGACCCAGTACTTC. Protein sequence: CASSVGGGGALETQYF. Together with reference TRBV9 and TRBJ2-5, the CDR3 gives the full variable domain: DSGVTQTPKHLITATGQRVTLRCSPRSGDLSVYWYQQSLDQGLQFLIQYYNGEERAKGNILERFSAQQFPDLHSELNLSSLELGDSALYFCASSVGGGGALETQYFGPGTRLLVL.

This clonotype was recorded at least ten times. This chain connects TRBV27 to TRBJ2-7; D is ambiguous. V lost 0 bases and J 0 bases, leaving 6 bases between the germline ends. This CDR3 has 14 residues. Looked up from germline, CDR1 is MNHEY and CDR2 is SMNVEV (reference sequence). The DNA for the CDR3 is TGTGCCAGCAGTTTATCCAGTCCCTCCTACGAGCAGTACTTC. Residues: CASSLSSPSYEQYF.

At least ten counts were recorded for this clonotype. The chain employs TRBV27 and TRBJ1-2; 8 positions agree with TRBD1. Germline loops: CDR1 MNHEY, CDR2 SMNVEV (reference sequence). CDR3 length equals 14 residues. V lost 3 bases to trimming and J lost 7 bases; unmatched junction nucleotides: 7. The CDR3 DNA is TGTGCCAGCAGTTTCAGGGGGCTAGAAACTGGCTACACCTTC. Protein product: CASSFRGLETGYTF.

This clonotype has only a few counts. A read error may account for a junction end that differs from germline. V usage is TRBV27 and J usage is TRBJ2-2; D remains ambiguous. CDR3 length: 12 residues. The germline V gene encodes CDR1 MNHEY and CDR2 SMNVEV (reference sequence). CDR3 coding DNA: TGTGCCGGCAGTCCTTTCAGCGGGGAGCTGTTTTTT. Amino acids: CAGSPFSGELFF.